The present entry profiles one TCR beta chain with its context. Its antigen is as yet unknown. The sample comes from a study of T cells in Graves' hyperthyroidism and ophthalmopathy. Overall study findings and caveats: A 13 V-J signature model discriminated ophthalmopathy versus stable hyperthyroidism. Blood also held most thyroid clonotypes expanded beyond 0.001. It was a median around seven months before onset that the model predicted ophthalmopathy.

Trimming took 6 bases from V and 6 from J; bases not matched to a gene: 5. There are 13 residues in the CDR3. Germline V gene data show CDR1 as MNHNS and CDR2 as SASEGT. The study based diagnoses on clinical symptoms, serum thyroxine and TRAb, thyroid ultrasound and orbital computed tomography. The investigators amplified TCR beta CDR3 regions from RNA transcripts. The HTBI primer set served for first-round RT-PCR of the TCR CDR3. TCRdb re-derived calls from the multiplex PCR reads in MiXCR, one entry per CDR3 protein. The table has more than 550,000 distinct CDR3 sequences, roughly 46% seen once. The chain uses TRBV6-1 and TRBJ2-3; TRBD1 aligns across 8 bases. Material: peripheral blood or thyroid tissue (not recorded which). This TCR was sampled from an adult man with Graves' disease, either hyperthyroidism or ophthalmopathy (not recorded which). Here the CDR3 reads CASSGTGPDTQYF. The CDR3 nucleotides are TGTGCCAGCAGCGGGACAGGCCCGGATACGCAGTATTTT.